This paragraph covers one T cell receptor beta chain sequence. No antigen is known for it. This sample is part of a study of beta chain features in type 1 diabetes. Points from the study as a whole: The similarity of naive, central memory and Treg TCRB repertoires appeared greater among patients than among healthy donors. Researchers report that Type 1 diabetes patients had moderately but significantly shorter TCRB CDR3s across all four CD4+ subsets. There was no resolution here of whether HLA type influences TCRB rearrangement.

V was cut by 0 bases and J by 2 bases, with 10 bases left in between. Per the germline V gene, CDR1 is KGHSH and CDR2 is LQKENI. The CDR3 contains 15 residues. Every bit of the isolated RNA underwent reverse transcription, so sequencing read expressed TCRB transcripts. Only in-frame clones appear in the TCRdb table, and some are missing; sequencing was by immunoSEQ multiplex PCR. This table holds 300,000 to 350,000 clones, 9.3% found once. Staining for CD45RO/CCR7/CD25/CD127/CD95/CD27 allowed sorting of CD4+ naive, central memory, regulatory and stem cell-like memory cells. This TCR came from a young man with type 1 diabetes. The J gene is TRBJ1-1, the V gene TRBV18; the D gene is possibly TRBD1 (6 bases). Input material: central memory CD4+ T cells from blood. Written as DNA, the CDR3 is TGTGCCAGCTCACCACCGGGGACACAAAACACTGAAGCTTTCTTT. Its translation is CASSPPGTQNTEAFF.